Listed below are T cell receptor beta chains from one sample, sequenced in a study of CD8+ T cells in alopecia areata. Profiling relied on immunoSEQ multiplex PCR, and the TCRdb table lists in-frame clones only, not all of them. The sample includes 200,000 to 250,000 clones, 35% to 40% of them seen just once. The sample in question was CD4+ T cells sorted from blood, obtained at approximately week 30, from a patient treated with tofacitinib. The receptors come from a human donor with alopecia areata. The CDR3 runs from the conserved cysteine through the conserved F or W. Fields, in order: clone size, V gene, D gene, J gene, CDR3 DNA, CDR3 protein. A D gene is named only where the DNA matches it firmly. The size field is filled for only some rows; it gives once, few, many or a size class.

clone size: .; V gene: TRBV9; D gene: .; J gene: TRBJ2-6; CDR3 DNA: TGTGCCAGCAGCGTAAGGCAAGGGGGCTCTGGGGCCAACGTCCTGACTTTC; CDR3 protein: CASSVRQGGSGANVLTF
clone size: .; V gene: TRBV10-2; D gene: .; J gene: TRBJ1-1; CDR3 DNA: TGCGCCAGTAAGGTACTGCTGAACACTGAAGCTTTCTTT; CDR3 protein: CASKVLLNTEAFF
clone size: .; V gene: TRBV2; D gene: TRBD2; J gene: TRBJ2-4; CDR3 DNA: TGTGCCAGCAGTGAGTCACTAGCGGCGCAGGGCATTCAGTACTTC; CDR3 protein: CASSESLAAQGIQYF
clone size: few; V gene: TRBV6-1; D gene: .; J gene: TRBJ2-3; CDR3 DNA: TGTGCCAGCAGTGAGACTAGGTTCCTGGATACGCAGTATTTT; CDR3 protein: CASSETRFLDTQYF
clone size: .; V gene: TRBV27; D gene: .; J gene: TRBJ1-5; CDR3 DNA: TGTGCCAGCAGTCAACGACAGAACAATCAGCCCCAGCATTTT; CDR3 protein: CASSQRQNNQPQHF
clone size: .; V gene: TRBV7-7; D gene: .; J gene: TRBJ2-5; CDR3 DNA: TGTGCCAGCAGCTTTGGCTCGACGGCGGGATTCCAAGAGACCCAGTACTTC; CDR3 protein: CASSFGSTAGFQETQYF
clone size: few; V gene: TRBV7-9; D gene: .; J gene: TRBJ1-1; CDR3 DNA: TGTGCCAGCAGCGGGGGCGATACGAACACTGAAGCTTTCTTT; CDR3 protein: CASSGGDTNTEAFF
clone size: few; V gene: TRBV9; D gene: TRBD1; J gene: TRBJ2-7; CDR3 DNA: TGTGCCAGCAGCGCGCGGACAGGTAACTACGAGCAGTACTTC; CDR3 protein: CASSARTGNYEQYF
clone size: .; V gene: TRBV27; D gene: .; J gene: TRBJ1-6; CDR3 DNA: TGTGCCAGCAGTTTATCTTTCAGGGGAGCCTCACCCCTCCACTTT; CDR3 protein: CASSLSFRGASPLHF
clone size: many; V gene: TRBV23-1; D gene: .; J gene: TRBJ2-4; CDR3 DNA: TGCGCCAGCAGTCAATCGGGCGACCTAGCCAAAAACATTCAGTACTTC; CDR3 protein: CASSQSGDLAKNIQYF
clone size: .; V gene: TRBV6-1; D gene: .; J gene: TRBJ2-1; CDR3 DNA: TGTGCCAGCACCATCAACAATGAGCAGTTCTTC; CDR3 protein: CASTINNEQFF
clone size: .; V gene: TRBV9; D gene: .; J gene: TRBJ2-5; CDR3 DNA: TGTGCCAGCAGCGTTGAAGGGGCTGGAGAGACCCAGTACTTC; CDR3 protein: CASSVEGAGETQYF
clone size: .; V gene: TRBV6-5; D gene: TRBD1; J gene: TRBJ2-7; CDR3 DNA: TGTGCCAGCATCTCGGACAGGGCCTCCTACGAGCAGTACTTC; CDR3 protein: CASISDRASYEQYF
clone size: .; V gene: TRBV29-1; D gene: TRBD1; J gene: TRBJ1-2; CDR3 DNA: TGCAGCGTTGACAGGGGGCGCTTCGGTGGCTACACCTTC; CDR3 protein: CSVDRGRFGGYTF
clone size: few; V gene: TRBV23-1; D gene: TRBD2; J gene: TRBJ2-7; CDR3 DNA: TGCGCCAGCAGGATATTACTAGCGGCTACCTCCTACGAGCAGTACTTC; CDR3 protein: CASRILLAATSYEQYF
clone size: .; V gene: TRBV5-1; D gene: .; J gene: TRBJ2-6; CDR3 DNA: TGCGCCAGCAGCTCAACACCGACTGCCGGTGGGGCCAACGTCCTGACTTTC; CDR3 protein: CASSSTPTAGGANVLTF
clone size: .; V gene: TRBV18; D gene: .; J gene: TRBJ1-1; CDR3 DNA: TGTGCCAGCTCCGCGGACTCGAACACTGAAGCTTTCTTT; CDR3 protein: CASSADSNTEAFF
clone size: few; V gene: TRBV29-1; D gene: .; J gene: TRBJ1-4; CDR3 DNA: TGCAGCGTGGGGACAACCTATGAAAAACTGTTTTTT; CDR3 protein: CSVGTTYEKLFF
clone size: .; V gene: TRBV6-5; D gene: .; J gene: TRBJ2-2; CDR3 DNA: TGTGCCAGCAGGGACCTCGGGGAGCTGTTTTTT; CDR3 protein: CASRDLGELFF
clone size: few; V gene: TRBV10-3; D gene: TRBD1; J gene: TRBJ2-3; CDR3 DNA: TGTGCCATCAGTTCCGGGACAGGCAGCACAGATACGCAGTATTTT; CDR3 protein: CAISSGTGSTDTQYF
clone size: once; V gene: TRBV6-6; D gene: TRBD1; J gene: TRBJ1-5; CDR3 DNA: TGTGCCAGCAGTTACGGGACAGGGCACGCCAATCAGCCCCAGCATTTT; CDR3 protein: CASSYGTGHANQPQHF
clone size: .; V gene: TRBV30; D gene: .; J gene: TRBJ2-7; CDR3 DNA: TGTGCCTGGAGTAGAAGCTCCTACGAGCAGTACTTC; CDR3 protein: CAWSRSSYEQYF
clone size: .; V gene: TRBV4-1; D gene: .; J gene: TRBJ1-5; CDR3 DNA: TGCGCCAGCAGCCCTGGCCAGACCATCAATCAGCCCCAGCATTTT; CDR3 protein: CASSPGQTINQPQHF
clone size: .; V gene: TRBV7-8; D gene: TRBD1; J gene: TRBJ1-2; CDR3 DNA: TGTGCCAGCAGCTTAGCTGGGGGGACAGAGGGTGGCTACACCTTC; CDR3 protein: CASSLAGGTEGGYTF
clone size: few; V gene: TRBV7-3; D gene: .; J gene: TRBJ2-1; CDR3 DNA: TGTGCCAGCAGCCCAACCCGGGACTCCAACAATGAGCAGTTCTTC; CDR3 protein: CASSPTRDSNNEQFF
clone size: few; V gene: TRBV30; D gene: TRBD1; J gene: TRBJ1-1; CDR3 DNA: TGTGCCTGGAGGAGACAGGGGAACACTGAAGCTTTCTTT; CDR3 protein: CAWRRQGNTEAFF
clone size: .; V gene: TRBV7-3; D gene: TRBD2; J gene: TRBJ2-5; CDR3 DNA: TGTGCCAGCAGCGCGGGACTAGCGGGATTAGAGACCCAGTACTTC; CDR3 protein: CASSAGLAGLETQYF
clone size: .; V gene: TRBV2; D gene: TRBD1; J gene: TRBJ1-1; CDR3 DNA: TGTGCCAGCAGCTCACAGGGGTTGGGCACTGAAGCTTTCTTT; CDR3 protein: CASSSQGLGTEAFF
clone size: few; V gene: TRBV5-4; D gene: .; J gene: TRBJ1-1; CDR3 DNA: TGTGCCAGCAGCTTGGCCGGGACGAGGGGGAGGAACACTGAAGCTTTCTTT; CDR3 protein: CASSLAGTRGRNTEAFF
clone size: few; V gene: TRBV27; D gene: .; J gene: TRBJ2-3; CDR3 DNA: TGTGCCAGCAGTTTAAAAACAAGGACAGATACGCAGTATTTT; CDR3 protein: CASSLKTRTDTQYF
clone size: .; V gene: TRBV7-6; D gene: .; J gene: TRBJ1-1; CDR3 DNA: TGTGCCAGCAGCTTCAACAGGGTGGGCACTGAAGCTTTCTTT; CDR3 protein: CASSFNRVGTEAFF
clone size: few; V gene: TRBV7-2; D gene: TRBD2; J gene: TRBJ2-3; CDR3 DNA: TGTGCCAGCAGCCTTCGGACTAGCGGCCTAGATACGCAGTATTTT; CDR3 protein: CASSLRTSGLDTQYF
clone size: .; V gene: TRBV10-3; D gene: TRBD2; J gene: TRBJ2-5; CDR3 DNA: TGTGCCATCGCACCGGGACTAGCGGACCAAGAGACCCAGTACTTC; CDR3 protein: CAIAPGLADQETQYF
clone size: .; V gene: TRBV7-9; D gene: TRBD2; J gene: TRBJ2-3; CDR3 DNA: TGTGCCAGCAGCTCATTATTAGCGGGAGATACGCAGTATTTT; CDR3 protein: CASSSLLAGDTQYF
clone size: .; V gene: TRBV5-1; D gene: .; J gene: TRBJ2-5; CDR3 DNA: TGCGCCAGCAGCTTGCTCGAGACCCAGTACTTC; CDR3 protein: CASSLLETQYF
clone size: .; V gene: TRBV6-1; D gene: .; J gene: TRBJ1-2; CDR3 DNA: TGTGCCAGCAGTGAGGGCGAACCTAACTATGGCTACACCTTC; CDR3 protein: CASSEGEPNYGYTF
clone size: .; V gene: TRBV5-4; D gene: TRBD1; J gene: TRBJ1-2; CDR3 DNA: TGTGCCAGCAGCTTGAGACAGGGGAACTATGGCTACACCTTC; CDR3 protein: CASSLRQGNYGYTF
clone size: few; V gene: TRBV7-9; D gene: .; J gene: TRBJ1-1; CDR3 DNA: TGTGCCAGCAGCCCCACAGGGCAAAGGGGAGCTTTCTTT; CDR3 protein: CASSPTGQRGAFF
clone size: .; V gene: TRBV29-1; D gene: TRBD1; J gene: TRBJ1-3; CDR3 DNA: TGCAGCGTTCTGGGACAGGGGGGCGACACCATATATTTT; CDR3 protein: CSVLGQGGDTIYF
clone size: few; V gene: TRBV30; D gene: .; J gene: TRBJ1-3; CDR3 DNA: TGTGCCTGGACGGTTACCCGCTCTGGAAACACCATATATTTT; CDR3 protein: CAWTVTRSGNTIYF
clone size: .; V gene: TRBV6-5; D gene: .; J gene: TRBJ2-7; CDR3 DNA: TGTGCCAGCAGTTACTCTTTCGGACCAAGCTCCTACGAGCAGTACTTC; CDR3 protein: CASSYSFGPSSYEQYF
clone size: few; V gene: TRBV7-2; D gene: TRBD1; J gene: TRBJ1-2; CDR3 DNA: TGTGCCAGCAGCCAGACAGGGGATAACTATGGCTACACCTTC; CDR3 protein: CASSQTGDNYGYTF
clone size: .; V gene: TRBV19; D gene: TRBD2; J gene: TRBJ2-4; CDR3 DNA: TGTGCCAGTAGTACGGGACTAGGGGAAAACATTCAGTACTTC; CDR3 protein: CASSTGLGENIQYF
clone size: many; V gene: TRBV18; D gene: .; J gene: TRBJ1-2; CDR3 DNA: TGTGCCAGCTCACCAAGGGAGGCGGGACGTGGCTACACCTTC; CDR3 protein: CASSPREAGRGYTF
clone size: few; V gene: TRBV30; D gene: .; J gene: TRBJ1-2; CDR3 DNA: TGTGCCTGGAGCAGTAACTATGGCTACACCTTC; CDR3 protein: CAWSSNYGYTF
clone size: .; V gene: TRBV4-1; D gene: .; J gene: TRBJ2-3; CDR3 DNA: TGCGCCAGCAGCCGACGTGCTGTAACAAGAGAGGGGAGCACAGATACGCAGTATTTT; CDR3 protein: CASSRRAVTREGSTDTQYF
clone size: .; V gene: TRBV7-3; D gene: .; J gene: TRBJ2-3; CDR3 DNA: TGTGCCAGCAGCTTAGGGGCAGATACGCAGTATTTT; CDR3 protein: CASSLGADTQYF
clone size: .; V gene: TRBV25-1; D gene: TRBD2; J gene: TRBJ2-2; CDR3 DNA: TGTGCCAGCAGTAAGGGCAGCGGGGCCGGGGAGCTGTTTTTT; CDR3 protein: CASSKGSGAGELFF
clone size: .; V gene: TRBV11-1; D gene: .; J gene: TRBJ1-1; CDR3 DNA: TGTGCCAGCAGCTTAGTCGGGATGAACACTGAAGCTTTCTTT; CDR3 protein: CASSLVGMNTEAFF
clone size: .; V gene: TRBV2; D gene: .; J gene: TRBJ2-1; CDR3 DNA: TGTGCCAGCAGTGAAAGGGTGAACCCGGGGGATGAGCAGTTCTTC; CDR3 protein: CASSERVNPGDEQFF
clone size: few; V gene: TRBV25-1; D gene: .; J gene: TRBJ1-1; CDR3 DNA: TGTGCCAGCAGTCCGATGACAGGAATGAACACTGAAGCTTTCTTT; CDR3 protein: CASSPMTGMNTEAFF
clone size: few; V gene: TRBV4-1; D gene: .; J gene: TRBJ1-1; CDR3 DNA: TGCGCCAGCAGCTTCCAGGGACGGGATGGAGATAGAGCTTTCTTT; CDR3 protein: CASSFQGRDGDRAFF
clone size: .; V gene: TRBV27; D gene: .; J gene: TRBJ1-1; CDR3 DNA: TGTGCCAGCAGTGGTCGTGCAGGTGTGAACACTGAAGCTTTCTTT; CDR3 protein: CASSGRAGVNTEAFF
clone size: few; V gene: TRBV7-2; D gene: TRBD1; J gene: TRBJ2-2; CDR3 DNA: TGTGCCATACTTCCCGGGACAGGCTCAACCGGGGAGCTGTTTTTT; CDR3 protein: CAILPGTGSTGELFF
clone size: .; V gene: TRBV7-2; D gene: .; J gene: TRBJ1-1; CDR3 DNA: TGTGCCAGCAGCTTCAGACAGACCGGGGCTTTCTTT; CDR3 protein: CASSFRQTGAFF
clone size: .; V gene: TRBV18; D gene: TRBD1; J gene: TRBJ1-4; CDR3 DNA: TGTGCCAGCTCACCACTAGCCGGGACAGCTAATGAAAAACTGTTTTTT; CDR3 protein: CASSPLAGTANEKLFF
clone size: .; V gene: TRBV28; D gene: TRBD1; J gene: TRBJ2-7; CDR3 DNA: TGTGCCAGCAGCCGGACAGGACCATCCTACGAGCAGTACTTC; CDR3 protein: CASSRTGPSYEQYF